Presented here are 11 T cell receptor beta chains from one specimen sequenced in a study of early T cells in non-severe SARS-CoV-2 infection. TCRdb used MiXCR to reprocess the 5' RACE reads, holding one entry per CDR3 protein. The table records about 59,000 distinct CDR3 sequences, approximately 13% of them present only once. The sample in question was whole blood, obtained at baseline. The receptors derive from an adult who was a healthcare worker with PCR-confirmed SARS-CoV-2 infection or an uninfected control (not recorded which).

V and J are TRBV20-1 and TRBJ2-5, with D perhaps assigned TRBD1 or TRBD2 (5 bases each). The germline CDR1 and CDR2 sequences are DFQATT and SNEGSKA (reference sequence). The CDR3 has 13 amino acids. The V end lost 7 bases, the J end lost 1 base, and 13 bases lay between the germline ends. In DNA, the CDR3 is TGCAGTGGTAACCGTGGGGGCCAAGAGACCCAGTACTTC. This translates into CSGNRGGQETQYF.

The V call is TRBV5-6, the J call TRBJ1-2; a weak D match, TRBD1 (5 bases). V gave up 6 bases and J gave up 3 bases, with 15 bases separating them. The CDR3 spans 14 residues. Germline V gene lookup returns CDR1 SGHDT and CDR2 YYEEEE. The CDR3 is CASILVGTHYGYTF. CDR3 DNA sequence: TGTGCCAGCATCCTCGTCGGGACCCACTATGGCTACACCTTC. The full variable domain, with the rest looked up from reference TRBV5-6 and TRBJ1-2, is DAGVTQSPTHLIKTRGQQVTLRCSPKSGHDTVSWYQQALGQGPQFIFQYYEEEERQRGNFPDRFSGHQFPNYSSELNVNALLLGDSALYLCASILVGTHYGYTFGSGTRLTVV.

A few counts support this clonotype. The chain employs TRBV21-1 and TRBJ2-1. TRBV21-1 is annotated as a pseudogene. CDR3 length equals 14 residues. CDR3 region: CASSNGSSYNEQFF. CDR3 coding DNA: TGTGCCAGCAGCAACGGGAGTTCCTACAATGAGCAGTTCTTC.

The gene calls are TRBV14 and TRBJ2-4; no clear D gene. The CDR3 runs to 13 residues. From germline, CDR1 is SGHDN and CDR2 FVKESK. The V gene lost 0 bases and the J gene lost 7 bases, with 7 bases spanning the gap. The CDR3 protein is CASSQDGRNIQYF. CDR3 DNA sequence: TGTGCCAGCAGCCAAGATGGGCGGAACATTCAGTACTTC.

A few counts support this clonotype. Here the CDR3 reads CASSSEGYGYTF. CDR3 coding DNA: TGCGCCAGCAGCTCGGAGGGCTATGGCTACACCTTC. The V and J genes are TRBV5-1 and TRBJ1-2, with D unclear. The V end lost 3 bases, the J end lost 4 bases, and 7 bases lay between the germline ends. The CDR3 spans 12 residues. Germline CDR1 and CDR2: SGHRS and YFSETQ.

The chain is built from TRBV15 and TRBJ1-4; a weak D match, TRBD1 (6 bases). Germline CDR1 reads LNHNV; CDR2 reads YYDKDF (reference sequence). V was shortened by 4 bases and J by 8 bases, with 11 bases between the two germline ends. The CDR3 extends over 13 amino acids. The CDR3 DNA reads as TGTGCCACCAGCACCCAGGGGCGCGAAAAACTGTTTTTT. This translates into CATSTQGREKLFF.

The chain employs TRBV29-1 and TRBJ1-4; no clear D gene. The CDR3 loop spans 14 amino acids. Trimming removed 0 bases at V and 8 bases at J, with 13 bases between. Germline values: CDR1 SQVTM, CDR2 ANQGSEA. The CDR3: CSVEDGELNEKLFF. For the CDR3, the DNA is TGCAGCGTTGAAGATGGCGAGCTAAACGAAAAACTGTTTTTT.

This chain links TRBV24-1 with TRBJ2-1; 8 nucleotides line up with TRBD1. J lost 2 bases, V lost 1 base, and 9 bases had no gene match. Germline assignment: CDR1 KGHDR and CDR2 SFDVKD. This CDR3 has 18 amino acids. The CDR3 sequence is CATSDLEEDRVTYNEQFF. The CDR3 region has the DNA TGTGCCACCAGTGATTTAGAAGAGGACAGGGTAACCTACAATGAGCAGTTCTTC.

In this sample, this clonotype turned up many times. The chain has TRBV28 and TRBJ2-5; D is uncertain. Germline V gives CDR1 MDHEN, CDR2 SYDVKM. The CDR3 covers 13 residues. V was trimmed by 7 bases and J by 7 bases, leaving 16 bases between them. CDR3 region: CASTQAPGLTQYF. The CDR3 region has the DNA TGTGCCAGCACCCAAGCCCCGGGTTTGACCCAGTACTTC.

The chain carries TRBV2 and TRBJ2-1; either TRBD1 or TRBD2 may fit D (6 bases each). This CDR3 has 12 residues. Trimming pared 10 bases from V and 9 bases from J, leaving 16 bases between. Germline V gives CDR1 SNHLY, CDR2 FYNNEI. CDR3 residues: CAIFGGGVEQFF. CDR3 DNA sequence: TGTGCCATCTTTGGAGGGGGAGTTGAGCAGTTCTTC. The whole variable domain, filled in from reference TRBV2 and TRBJ2-1, reads EPEVTQTPSHQVTQMGQEVILRCVPISNHLYFYWYRQILGQKVEFLVSFYNNEISEKSEIFDDQFSVERPDGSNFTLKIRSTKLEDSAMYFCAIFGGGVEQFFGPGTRLTVL.

This clonotype was counted many times. The chain carries TRBV5-6 and TRBJ1-1, with D tentatively TRBD1 (5 bases). Trimming removed 0 bases at V and 0 bases at J, with 9 bases between. CDR3 length: 15 residues. CDR1 is SGHDT, CDR2 YYEEEE, per germline. The DNA of the CDR3 is TGTGCCAGCAGCTTGGATCCGGACATGAACACTGAAGCTTTCTTT. It translates to CASSLDPDMNTEAFF.